The clone carrying this T cell receptor beta chain has just one count. Each CDR3 protein gets one entry after TCRdb re-called the 5' RACE reads with MiXCR. The sample has a few hundred thousand distinct CDR3 sequences; 6% to 7.5% are singletons. These data are taken from a study of T cells after yellow fever vaccination. Germline CDR1 SGHTA, CDR2 FQGNSA. V dropped 5 bases and J dropped 2 bases, with 16 bases sitting between them. The CDR3 loop spans 15 amino acids. The material sequenced was CD4+ T cells sorted from PBMCs, taken 15 days after the yellow fever booster vaccination. The chain links TRBV7-2 to TRBJ2-7; tentatively, D is TRBD1 or TRBD2 (5 bases each). The sequence came from a man aged 30 to 39 who received the YFV17D yellow fever vaccine. The CDR3 here is CASSMAGTQTYEQYF. The CDR3 nucleotides read TGTGCCAGCAGCATGGCCGGGACCCAGACCTACGAGCAGTACTTC.